What follows are 27 T cell receptor beta chains derived from one specimen sequenced in a study of identical twins. TCRdb processed the 5' RACE reads anew with MiXCR; each CDR3 protein has one entry. The table has 200,000 to 300,000 distinct CDR3 sequences, roughly 13% seen once. These data were likewise used in another study, on yellow fever vaccine responses in identical twins.

Sample: memory (CD45RO+) T cells sorted from blood. The receptors come from a woman younger than 35 in good health.

This clonotype has a handful of counts. V and J are TRBV9 and TRBJ1-5; 8 bases line up with TRBD1. Germline V gene lookup returns CDR1 SGDLS and CDR2 YYNGEE. The CDR3 has 14 amino acids. The junction had 6 bases not matched to a gene; V was cut back by 3 bases and J by 7 bases. The CDR3 spells CASSATGGDQPQHF. CDR3 DNA sequence: TGTGCCAGCAGCGCCACAGGGGGGGACCAGCCCCAGCATTTT.

The chain couples TRBV5-1 to TRBJ2-5; D might be TRBD2 (5 bases). Germline loops: CDR1 SGHRS, CDR2 YFSETQ. CDR3 length: 18 residues. Trimming shortened V by 1 base and J by 5 bases, and 24 bases separated the two germline ends. The CDR3: CASSLKPAPGIRGETQYF. DNA for the CDR3: TGCGCCAGCAGCTTGAAACCGGCGCCAGGTATACGAGGGGAGACCCAGTACTTC.

This clonotype was seen only a few times. The chain links TRBV6-1 to TRBJ2-7; 7 positions match TRBD1. CDR1 and CDR2 (germline): MNHNS, SASEGT. Germline trimming cut 3 bases from V and 0 bases from J; bases unmatched to any gene: 2. The CDR3 has 14 residues. CDR3 coding DNA: TGTGCCAGCAGTGATAGGGGGCACTCCTACGAGCAGTACTTC. Translation: CASSDRGHSYEQYF.

The chain has TRBV6-5 and TRBJ1-5; no definite D call. This CDR3 has 15 residues. CDR1 MNHEY and CDR2 SVGAGI come from the germline V gene. V lost 0 bases, J lost 4 bases, and 10 bases lay in between. The CDR3 protein is CASSYSFGSNQPQHF. The CDR3 DNA is TGTGCCAGCAGTTACTCCTTCGGGAGTAATCAGCCCCAGCATTTT.

V gene TRBV6-4 combines with J gene TRBJ2-7; 9 bases are a match to TRBD1. V gave up 5 bases and J gave up 3 bases; unmatched junction bases: 11. Germline CDR1 MRHNA, CDR2 SNTAGT. The CDR3 loop spans 16 amino acids. CDR3 in amino acids: CASSPGTGYVGYEQYF. CDR3 nucleotides: TGTGCCAGCAGTCCCGGGACAGGGTACGTCGGCTACGAGCAGTACTTC.

The J gene is TRBJ2-1, the V gene TRBV12-3 or TRBV12-4; 12 nucleotides line up with TRBD2. This CDR3 has 14 residues. Trimming took 3 bases from V and 9 from J; bases not matched to a gene: 3. CDR3 sequence: CASSLTSGGREQFF. CDR3 nucleotide sequence: TGTGCCAGCAGTTTGACTAGCGGGGGCCGTGAGCAGTTCTTC.

This clonotype was recorded at least ten times. The chain employs TRBV2 and TRBJ2-1, with D possibly TRBD2 on 5 matching bases. The CDR3 is 11 residues long. Germline-derived CDR1 and CDR2 are SNHLY and FYNNEI. V was cut by 2 bases and J by 14 bases, with 10 bases left in between. CDR3: CASSETLEEFF. CDR3 in DNA: TGTGCCAGCAGTGAAACGCTGGAGGAGTTCTTC.

The chain combines TRBV3-1 with TRBJ2-2; D may match TRBD1 or TRBD2 (6 bases each). Germline V gene sequence: CDR1 LGHDT, CDR2 YNNKEL (reference sequence). CDR3 length equals 16 residues. Trimming pared 1 base from V and 0 bases from J, leaving 9 bases between. The chain's CDR3 is CASSQVGGANTGELFF. The CDR3 bases are TGTGCCAGCAGCCAAGTCGGGGGCGCGAACACCGGGGAGCTGTTTTTT. The full variable domain, completed using reference TRBV3-1 and TRBJ2-2, is DTAVSQTPKYLVTQMGNDKSIKCEQNLGHDTMYWYKQDSKKFLKIMFSYNNKELIINETVPNRFSPKSPDKAHLNLHINSLELGDSAVYFCASSQVGGANTGELFFGEGSRLTVL.

The chain uses TRBV4-2 and TRBJ2-1, with 12 bases identical to TRBD2. Trimming at V came to 6 bases and at J to 0 bases, leaving 12 bases not matched to a gene. Germline V CDR1 and CDR2: LGHNA, YNFKEQ. This CDR3 contains 19 residues. The CDR3 sequence is CASRRTGLAGGSSYNEQFF. The CDR3 coding sequence is TGTGCCAGCAGAAGGACAGGCCTAGCGGGAGGGAGCTCCTACAATGAGCAGTTCTTC.

This clonotype was seen a handful of times. The chain links TRBV7-9 to TRBJ2-7, with TRBD2 matching over 9 bases. CDR1 and CDR2 from the germline V gene are SEHNR and FQNEAQ (reference sequence). J gave up 3 bases and V 5 bases, and 8 bases lay outside the gene matches. The CDR3 extends over 15 amino acids. CDR3 DNA sequence: TGTGCCAGCAGCCCCAGACGAGCGGGAGGCTACGAGCAGTACTTC. The encoded protein is CASSPRRAGGYEQYF.

This clonotype was counted ten times or more. The chain employs TRBV27 and TRBJ2-7; no reliable D call. This CDR3 has 15 residues. Germline assignment: CDR1 MNHEY and CDR2 SMNVEV (reference sequence). The germline V and J ends were trimmed by 2 bases and 1 base, with 12 bases remaining between them. CDR3 protein: CASSLRISRSYEQYF. Written as DNA, the CDR3 is TGTGCCAGCAGTTTACGGATTAGCAGATCCTACGAGCAGTACTTC.

This clonotype was observed a handful of times. This chain links TRBV3-1 with TRBJ2-1, with D uncertain. V lost 2 bases, J lost 5 bases, and 13 bases lay in between. This CDR3 region has 15 residues. Looked up from germline, CDR1 is LGHDT and CDR2 is YNNKEL (reference sequence). The CDR3 sequence is CASSQFAHKNNEQFF. CDR3 coding DNA: TGTGCCAGCAGCCAATTTGCCCACAAAAACAATGAGCAGTTCTTC.

This clonotype was detected a few times. The chain combines TRBV29-1 with TRBJ2-1; D is possibly TRBD2 (6 bases). The V end was cut by 2 bases, the J end by 2 bases, with 10 bases between. Per germline, CDR1 SQVTM and CDR2 ANQGSEA. CDR3 length: 14 amino acids. The CDR3 DNA follows: TGCAGCGTTGAAATACGGGGGACCTACAATGAGCAGTTCTTC. Translating it yields CSVEIRGTYNEQFF.

The chain is built from TRBV20-1 and TRBJ2-3, with D possibly matching TRBD2 (6 bases). The length of the CDR3 is 13 residues. V lost 3 bases to trimming and J lost 4 bases, with 11 bases between them. CDR1 and CDR2 from the germline V gene are DFQATT and SNEGSKA (reference sequence). The CDR3 nucleotides read TGCAGTGCTAGCCCGGGCGGGGCAGATACGCAGTATTTT. Its protein is CSASPGGADTQYF.

This clonotype was counted only a few times. The rearrangement uses TRBV14 and TRBJ2-2; D is ambiguous. There are 14 residues in the CDR3. Trimming cost V 2 bases and J 5 bases, with 9 bases left between them. The germline gives CDR1 SGHDN, CDR2 FVKESK. Here the CDR3 DNA reads TGTGCCAGCAGCCAAATTCGGGCGACCGGGGAGCTGTTTTTT. It translates to CASSQIRATGELFF.

This chain uses TRBV3-1 with TRBJ2-1; 7 bases are a match to TRBD2. Trimming at V came to 1 base and at J to 4 bases, leaving 4 bases not matched to a gene. CDR1 LGHDT and CDR2 YNNKEL come from the germline V gene (reference sequence). There are 15 residues in the CDR3. The CDR3 bases are TGTGCCAGCAGCCAAGGCGGGGGAATGTACAATGAGCAGTTCTTC. It specifies CASSQGGGMYNEQFF.

This clonotype was detected only a few times. V is TRBV12-3 or TRBV12-4 and J is TRBJ1-1; TRBD1 might be the D (6 bases). The CDR3 sequence is 13 residues long. Trimming stripped 3 bases from V and 7 bases from J, with 12 bases between. The CDR3 DNA reads as TGTGCCAGCAGTTTTAGCAGGGGTGGTGAAGCTTTCTTT. Its protein product is CASSFSRGGEAFF.

This clonotype occurred a few times. The genes are TRBV4-3 and TRBJ2-6; no clear D gene. Germline CDR1 LGHNA, CDR2 YSLEER. V was pared by 0 bases and J by 1 base, with 7 bases between. The CDR3 consists of 16 residues. DNA for the CDR3: TGCGCCAGCAGCCAAGATGTGGCTTCTGGGGCCAACGTCCTGACTTTC. This translates into CASSQDVASGANVLTF.

The sample holds a few counts of this clonotype. The chain combines TRBV6-1 with TRBJ2-7; unclear D gene. V was cut by 4 bases and J by 0 bases, with 4 bases left in between. The CDR3 totals 12 residues. Germline V gives CDR1 MNHNS, CDR2 SASEGT. The CDR3 loop is CASSASSYEQYF. CDR3 sequence (DNA): TGTGCCAGCAGTGCCTCCTCCTACGAGCAGTACTTC.

This chain joins TRBV4-3 and TRBJ2-7; D possibly corresponds to TRBD1 (5 bases). This CDR3 spans 16 amino acids. V lost 0 bases, J lost 1 base, and 13 bases lay in between. In germline, CDR1 is LGHNA, CDR2 YSLEER. The CDR3 sequence: CASSQDYSGASYEQYF. CDR3 nucleotide sequence: TGCGCCAGCAGCCAAGATTATAGTGGGGCTTCCTACGAGCAGTACTTC.

The chain uses TRBV6-6 and TRBJ2-5; TRBD1 is a possible D gene (6 bases). With 5 bases removed from V and 4 bases from J, the gap between germline ends came to 14 bases. Germline CDR1 reads MNHNY; CDR2 reads SVGAGI (reference sequence). The CDR3 totals 14 residues. Written as DNA, the CDR3 is TGTGCCAGCAGTCCCCAGGGGACGGGAGAGACCCAGTACTTC. Protein product: CASSPQGTGETQYF.

This clonotype has only a few counts. This rearrangement joins TRBV25-1 to TRBJ1-2; 8 positions match TRBD1. The CDR3 runs 13 residues. The V and J ends lost 4 bases and 5 bases, in that order; junction bases with no gene match: 3. Germline assignment: CDR1 MGHDK and CDR2 SYGVNS. CDR3 sequence (DNA): TGTGCCAGCAGTGTAGGACAGGGTTATGGCTACACCTTC. Encoded protein: CASSVGQGYGYTF.

This clonotype was seen at least ten times. This chain connects TRBV11-2 to TRBJ1-2; possibly TRBD1 for D (5 bases). Germline assignment: CDR1 SGHAT and CDR2 FQNNGV. Trimming cost V 2 bases and J 9 bases, with 13 bases left between them. The CDR3 length is 13 residues. DNA of the CDR3: TGTGCCAGCAGCTTAATGGGGCTTGCGAGCTACACCTTC. It yields the protein CASSLMGLASYTF.

This clonotype was seen more than once but under ten times. The chain combines TRBV12-3 or TRBV12-4 with TRBJ2-5; D possibly uses TRBD1 or TRBD2 (5 bases each). Trimming left V 3 bases short and J 5 bases short, with 7 bases between. The CDR3 extends over 12 amino acids. The CDR3 DNA sequence: TGTGCCAGCAGTTTCAGGGAGGAGACCCAGTACTTC. Protein product: CASSFREETQYF.

This clonotype has ten or more counts. The chain carries TRBV12-3 or TRBV12-4 and TRBJ2-3; 14 bases map to TRBD2. J lost 8 bases, V lost 8 bases, and 12 bases had no gene match. The CDR3 extends over 16 amino acids. The CDR3 DNA sequence: TGTGCCAGCGTAACATCGACTAGCGGGGGGGCTGGTACGCAGTATTTT. The encoded protein is CASVTSTSGGAGTQYF.

This clonotype has just a few counts. The chain is built from TRBV12-3 or TRBV12-4 and TRBJ1-1; D is possibly TRBD1 (6 bases). Between the trimmed V and J ends, which lost 5 bases and 5 bases, there was a span of 18 bases. The CDR3 loop spans 15 amino acids. The CDR3 bases are TGTGCCAGCAGTCCGTCTGCAGGGGTAGGGACTGAAGCTTTCTTT. The encoded protein is CASSPSAGVGTEAFF.

The chain couples TRBV5-1 to TRBJ2-3, with D perhaps TRBD2 (5 bases). The V gene's germline CDR1 is SGHRS and CDR2 YFSETQ. The V and J ends lost 7 bases and 0 bases respectively, with 15 bases between them. This CDR3 region has 15 residues. The CDR3 DNA reads as TGCGCCAGCCAGATAAAGACGGGGAGCACAGATACGCAGTATTTT. Translated, it gives CASQIKTGSTDTQYF.